A selection of T cell receptor beta chains follows, all from one sample in a study of OX40 agonist ivuxolimab in advanced cancers. This table comes from immunoSEQ multiplex PCR, and its TCRdb copy is limited to in-frame clones, with some not included. Of about 66,000 clones in the sample, roughly 87% are singletons; the top ten hold 2%. The input for sequencing was CD4+ or CD8+ T cells sorted from blood, taken in a trial of the OX40 agonist ivuxolimab. Every receptor here comes from an adult with an advanced solid tumor such as melanoma, head and neck, liver or kidney cancer. The CDR3 runs from the conserved cysteine through the conserved F or W. D genes are given only for firm matches. Clone size, where shown, is once, few, many, or a class for clones that have expanded.

abundance	v_gene	j_gene	d_gene	CDR3nt	CDR3aa
-	TRBV28	TRBJ2-7	-	TGTGCCGGTGGTTCCGGAGCTCCATACGAGCAGTACTTC	CAGGSGAPYEQYF
-	TRBV27	TRBJ2-2	-	TGTGCCAGCCGGGACTGGAAAACGAACACCGGGGAGCTGTTTTTT	CASRDWKTNTGELFF
-	TRBV5-6	TRBJ2-3	-	TGTGCCAGCAAACCTAGCTGGGTAGATACGCAGTATTTT	CASKPSWVDTQYF
-	TRBV28	TRBJ1-4	-	TGTGCCAGCAGTCCCCATGAAAAACTGTTTTTT	CASSPHEKLFF
-	TRBV30	TRBJ2-3	-	TGTGCCTGGAGTGTACTCACGGCTCGTACGCAGTATTTT	CAWSVLTARTQYF
-	TRBV4-2	TRBJ2-1	TRBD2	TGTGCCAGCAGCCAAGACGGGACTAGCGGCTGGAATGAGCAGTTCTTC	CASSQDGTSGWNEQFF
-	TRBV23-1	TRBJ1-1	-	TGCGCCAGCAGTCAATCCCAGGATTTGAACACTGAAGCTTTCTTT	CASSQSQDLNTEAFF
few	TRBV6-5	TRBJ2-7	TRBD2	TGTGCCAGCAGTTACTCCTCGGGGGGAAACTACGAGCAGTACTTC	CASSYSSGGNYEQYF
-	TRBV6-5	TRBJ1-1	-	TGTGCCAGCAGCCGCGGGGTGAACACTGAAGCTTTCTTT	CASSRGVNTEAFF
-	TRBV5-8	TRBJ1-1	TRBD1	TGTGCCAGCAGCCGGGACAGCGGTTGGCTCACTGAAGCTTTCTTT	CASSRDSGWLTEAFF
-	TRBV28	TRBJ2-7	-	TGTGCCAGCAGTTTGTCCGGGACGGGCTCCTACGAGCAGTACTTC	CASSLSGTGSYEQYF
-	TRBV27	TRBJ1-4	-	TGTGCCAGCAGGACGGCGGGGCCAACTAATGAAAAACTGTTTTTT	CASRTAGPTNEKLFF
-	TRBV20-1	TRBJ1-5	TRBD1	TGCAGTGCACCCGACAGGGCTGCCCAGCATTTT	CSAPDRAAQHF
-	TRBV18	TRBJ1-6	-	TGTGCCAGCTCACCAGGGGATAATTCACCCCTCCACTTT	CASSPGDNSPLHF
-	TRBV18	TRBJ1-5	-	TGTGCCAGCTCACCCTTCAGCATGGTAAGCAATCAGCCCCAGCATTTT	CASSPFSMVSNQPQHF
-	TRBV21-1	TRBJ1-6	-	TGTGCCAGCAGCCTCCAGACATGTCGTTCCTATAATTCACCCCTCCACTTT	CASSLQTCRSYNSPLHF
-	TRBV20-1	TRBJ2-1	-	TGCAGTGTTAGTGGGAGGAATGAGCAGTTCTTC	CSVSGRNEQFF
-	TRBV7-8	TRBJ2-7	TRBD2	TGTGCCAGCAGCTTAGAGCGGGAGACAACCTACGAGCAGTACTTC	CASSLERETTYEQYF
-	TRBV29-1	TRBJ1-2	TRBD1	TGCAGCGTGACAACAGGGGGCGCAAACTATGGCTACACCTTC	CSVTTGGANYGYTF
-	TRBV6-6	TRBJ2-7	-	TGTGCCAGCACCGAAACGGGCGGGACCTACGAGCAGTACTTC	CASTETGGTYEQYF
-	TRBV13	TRBJ2-5	-	TGTGCCAGCAGCTTAAACGGGGAGACCCAGTACTTC	CASSLNGETQYF
-	TRBV10-3	TRBJ2-7	-	TGTGCCATCAGTGAGTCGAGACATAACTCCTACGAGCAGTACTTC	CAISESRHNSYEQYF
once	TRBV9	TRBJ2-1	-	TGTGCCAGCAGCGTAGAGGGCAGTCCCTCCTACAATGAGCAGTTCTTC	CASSVEGSPSYNEQFF
once	TRBV29-1	TRBJ2-1	-	TGCAGCGTAAACAGGGATAGGGTTCCTTACAATGAGCAGTTCTTC	CSVNRDRVPYNEQFF
-	TRBV2	TRBJ2-1	-	TGTGCCAGCGAACAGAGCTCCTACAATGAGCAGTTCTTC	CASEQSSYNEQFF
once	TRBV7-2	TRBJ1-1	-	TGTGCCAGCAGCCTAGGACTTCGGGCTGAAGCTTTCTTT	CASSLGLRAEAFF
-	TRBV6-5	TRBJ2-7	-	TGTGCCAGCAGTTACTCCGTTCCGGGACAACCCTACGAGCAGTACTTC	CASSYSVPGQPYEQYF
-	TRBV6-1	TRBJ1-3	TRBD1	TGTGCCAGCAGTGCCTTGGACAGGGCTGGAAACACCATATATTTT	CASSALDRAGNTIYF
-	TRBV29-1	TRBJ2-3	-	TGCAGCGGACAAACAGATACGCAGTATTTT	CSGQTDTQYF
once	TRBV6-5	TRBJ1-2	-	TGTGCCAGCAAGAACCTACAGGGTTCCTATGGCTACACCTTC	CASKNLQGSYGYTF
-	TRBV19	TRBJ1-5	TRBD1	TGTGCCAGTAGTATTAGCCCCAGGGGGCGTAGCAATCAGCCCCAGCATTTT	CASSISPRGRSNQPQHF
few	TRBV6-6	TRBJ2-2	-	TGTGCCAGCAGACACAGGGTCGGGGAGCTGTTTTTT	CASRHRVGELFF
-	TRBV30	TRBJ1-2	-	TGTGCCTGGAGTACCAAAAACCGGGGACAATTATTTCTAGTGCCTTATGGCTACACCTTC	CAWSTKNRGQLFLVPYGYTF
-	TRBV9	TRBJ1-2	-	TGTGCCAGCAGCCCCAGGGAAAACTATGGCTACACCTTC	CASSPRENYGYTF
-	TRBV2	TRBJ1-5	TRBD1	TGTGCCAGCAGTGCAAGACAGGGGGATCAGCCCCAGCATTTT	CASSARQGDQPQHF
-	TRBV7-9	TRBJ1-2	-	TGTGCCAGCAGCTTACCGACAGCCTCTACGCATTCCTTC	CASSLPTASTHSF
once	TRBV19	TRBJ2-6	-	TGTGCCAGTAGTATATCTTCTGGGGCCAACGTCCTGACTTTC	CASSISSGANVLTF
-	TRBV7-3	TRBJ2-3	-	TGTGCCAGCAGCGCGCAGACAGGCACAGATACGCAGTATTTT	CASSAQTGTDTQYF
-	TRBV28	TRBJ1-5	TRBD1	TGTGCCAGCAACACCGGGACAGGGAAGGGTCAGCCCCAGCATTTT	CASNTGTGKGQPQHF